Shown below are 5 T cell receptor beta chains from a single sample sequenced in a study of T cells expressing NK-cell markers. Using the 5' RACE reads, TCRdb records one entry per CDR3 protein without DNA. The sample totals 250,000 to 300,000 distinct CDR3 sequences. The source material was blood T cells: a sorted CD56 or NKG2C T cell subset, CD4+ or CD8+ T cells, or bulk PBMC T cells (not recorded which). These receptors originate from a woman between 18 and 69 years old in good health.

The chain links TRBV20-1 to TRBJ2-5; absent DNA, TCRdb's TRBD2 call cannot be checked. This CDR3 has 14 amino acids. Germline V gene data show CDR1 as DFQATT and CDR2 as SNEGSKA (reference sequence). CDR3 sequence reads: CSANGVGVQDTQYF.

This chain uses TRBV9 with TRBJ2-1; the TCRdb D gene call, TRBD2, has no DNA to confirm it. Germline V gene data show CDR1 as SGDLS and CDR2 as YYNGEE. The CDR3 loop spans 17 amino acids. The CDR3 protein is CASSVGRTSGLYNEQFF.

J is TRBJ1-6 and V is TRBV4-3. This CDR3 has 14 amino acids. Germline V gives CDR1 LGHNA, CDR2 YSLEER. CDR3 sequence reads: CASSPGIYNSPLHF.

The chain links TRBV12-3 or TRBV12-4 to TRBJ2-7. The CDR3 extends over 13 amino acids. The CDR3 sequence: CASSLLQSYEQYF.

This chain uses TRBV12-3 or TRBV12-4 with TRBJ1-5; lacking DNA, the TRBD1 call made by TCRdb goes unchecked. The CDR3 runs to 15 residues. CDR3 residues: CASSFRTGGNQPQHF.